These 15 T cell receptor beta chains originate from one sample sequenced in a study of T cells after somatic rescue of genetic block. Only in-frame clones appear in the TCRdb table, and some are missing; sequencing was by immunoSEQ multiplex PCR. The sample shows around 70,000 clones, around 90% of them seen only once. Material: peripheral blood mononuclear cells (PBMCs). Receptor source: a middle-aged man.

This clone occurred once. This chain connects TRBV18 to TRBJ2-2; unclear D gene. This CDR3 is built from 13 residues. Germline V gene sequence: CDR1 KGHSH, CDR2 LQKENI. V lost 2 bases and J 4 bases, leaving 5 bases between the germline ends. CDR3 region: CASSPIFTGELFF. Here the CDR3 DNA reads TGTGCCAGCTCACCAATCTTCACCGGGGAGCTGTTTTTT.

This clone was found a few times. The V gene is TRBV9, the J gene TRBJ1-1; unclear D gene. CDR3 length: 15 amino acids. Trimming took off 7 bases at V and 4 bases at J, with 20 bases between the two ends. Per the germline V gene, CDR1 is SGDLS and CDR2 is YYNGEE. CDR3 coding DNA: TGTGCCAGCTGTTTCTCTCGGGGTGTGGGCACTGAAGCTTTCTTT. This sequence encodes CASCFSRGVGTEAFF.

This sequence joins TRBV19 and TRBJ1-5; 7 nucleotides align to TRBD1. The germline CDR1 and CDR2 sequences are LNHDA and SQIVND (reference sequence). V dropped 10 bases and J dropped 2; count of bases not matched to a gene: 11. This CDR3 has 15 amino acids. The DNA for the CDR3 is TGTGCCACCTTCGGAGGGGGCTTTGGCAATCAGCCCCAGCATTTT. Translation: CATFGGGFGNQPQHF.

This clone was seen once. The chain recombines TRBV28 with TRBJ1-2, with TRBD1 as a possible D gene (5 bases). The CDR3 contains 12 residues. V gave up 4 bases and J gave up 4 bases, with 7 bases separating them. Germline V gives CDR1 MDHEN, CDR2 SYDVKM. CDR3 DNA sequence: TGTGCCAGCAGTTACCAGGGCTATGGCTACACCTTC. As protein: CASSYQGYGYTF.

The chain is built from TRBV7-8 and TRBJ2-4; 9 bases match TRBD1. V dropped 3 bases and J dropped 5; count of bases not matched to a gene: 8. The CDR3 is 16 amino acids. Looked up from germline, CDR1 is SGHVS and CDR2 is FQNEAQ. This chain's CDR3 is CASSFLPGQGQNIQYF. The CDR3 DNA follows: TGTGCCAGCAGCTTTCTTCCGGGACAGGGACAAAACATTCAGTACTTC.

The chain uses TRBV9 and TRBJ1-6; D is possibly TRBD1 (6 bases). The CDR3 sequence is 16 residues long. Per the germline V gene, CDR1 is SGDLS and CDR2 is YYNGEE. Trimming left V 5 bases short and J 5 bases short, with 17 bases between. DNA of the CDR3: TGTGCCAGCAGTCTACTAGGGACACGCGATAATTCACCCCTCCACTTT. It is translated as CASSLLGTRDNSPLHF.

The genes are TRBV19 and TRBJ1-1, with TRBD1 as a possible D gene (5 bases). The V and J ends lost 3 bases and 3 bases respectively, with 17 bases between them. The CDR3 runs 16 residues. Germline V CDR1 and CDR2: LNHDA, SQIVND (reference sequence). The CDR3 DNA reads TGTGCCAGTAGTATGTTGCCGAGAGGGGTATACACTGAAGCTTTCTTT. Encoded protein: CASSMLPRGVYTEAFF.

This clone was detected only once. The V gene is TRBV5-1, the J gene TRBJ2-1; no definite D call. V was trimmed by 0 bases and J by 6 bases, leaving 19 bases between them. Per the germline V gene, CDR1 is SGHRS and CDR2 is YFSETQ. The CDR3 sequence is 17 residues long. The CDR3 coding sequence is TGCGCCAGCAGCTTGGTGTCCCAGCGCCGGATTTCCAATGAGCAGTTCTTC. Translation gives CASSLVSQRRISNEQFF.

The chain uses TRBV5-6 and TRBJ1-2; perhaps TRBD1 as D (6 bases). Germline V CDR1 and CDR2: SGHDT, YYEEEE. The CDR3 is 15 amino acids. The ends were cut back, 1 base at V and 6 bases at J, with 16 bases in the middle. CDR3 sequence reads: CASSLLYRVVNGYTF. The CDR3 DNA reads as TGTGCCAGCAGCTTGTTGTACAGGGTGGTTAATGGCTACACCTTC.

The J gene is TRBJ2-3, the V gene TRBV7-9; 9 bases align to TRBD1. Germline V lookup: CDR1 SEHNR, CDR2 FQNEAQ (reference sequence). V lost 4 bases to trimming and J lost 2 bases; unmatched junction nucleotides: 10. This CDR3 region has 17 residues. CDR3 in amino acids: CASSSTTGGMVTDTQYF. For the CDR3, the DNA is TGTGCCAGCAGCTCAACGACAGGGGGGATGGTCACAGATACGCAGTATTTT.

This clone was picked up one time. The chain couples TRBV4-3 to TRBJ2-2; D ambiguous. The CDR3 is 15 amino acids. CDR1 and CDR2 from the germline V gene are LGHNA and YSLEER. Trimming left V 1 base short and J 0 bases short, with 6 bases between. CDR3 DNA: TGCGCCAGCAGCCAAGGGCCCGCGAACACCGGGGAGCTGTTTTTT. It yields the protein CASSQGPANTGELFF.

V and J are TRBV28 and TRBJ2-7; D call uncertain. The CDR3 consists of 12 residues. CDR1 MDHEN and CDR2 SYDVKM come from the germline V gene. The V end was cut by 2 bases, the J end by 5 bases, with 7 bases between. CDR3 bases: TGTGCCAGCAGTTTACCCCCCCACGAGCAGTACTTC. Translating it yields CASSLPPHEQYF.

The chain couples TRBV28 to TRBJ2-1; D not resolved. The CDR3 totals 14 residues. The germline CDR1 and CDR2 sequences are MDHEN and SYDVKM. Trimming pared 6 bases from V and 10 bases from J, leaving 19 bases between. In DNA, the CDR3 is TGTGCCAGCAGCAACCCTGGGCCGCAATGGGAGCAGTTCTTC. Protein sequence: CASSNPGPQWEQFF. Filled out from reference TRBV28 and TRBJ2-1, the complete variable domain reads DVKVTQSSRYLVKRTGEKVFLECVQDMDHENMFWYRQDPGLGLRLIYFSYDVKMKEKGDIPEGYSVSREKKERFSLILESASTNQTSMYLCASSNPGPQWEQFFGPGTRLTVL.

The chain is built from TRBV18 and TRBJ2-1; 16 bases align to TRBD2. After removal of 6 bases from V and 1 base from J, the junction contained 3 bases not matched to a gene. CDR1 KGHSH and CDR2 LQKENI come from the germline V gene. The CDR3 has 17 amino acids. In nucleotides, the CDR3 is TGTGCCAGCTCGGGGACTAGCGGGAGGGCATCCTACAATGAGCAGTTCTTC. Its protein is CASSGTSGRASYNEQFF.

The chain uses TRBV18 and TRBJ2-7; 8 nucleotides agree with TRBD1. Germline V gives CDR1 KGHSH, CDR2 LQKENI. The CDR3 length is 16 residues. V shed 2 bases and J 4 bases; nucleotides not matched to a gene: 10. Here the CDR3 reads CASSPKTGQGLYEQYF. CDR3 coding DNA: TGTGCCAGCTCACCAAAGACCGGACAGGGTCTGTACGAGCAGTACTTC.